This T cell receptor (beta chain) was recorded in a study of tumor-infiltrating lymphocytes in primary liver carcinoma (dated 2017 in TCRdb). Some background on the complete study: Of the five patients (three men and two women, aged 30 to 69 years), four had hepatocellular carcinoma and one had combined HCC and intrahepatic cholangiocarcinoma. Repertoires from technical replicates were highly reproducible, with mean shared-clone rates around 0.89 and correlation coefficients above 0.98. Across five regions of each liver tumor, along with adjacent normal tissue and blood, the study brought together TCRbeta repertoire sequencing, expression microarrays and whole-exome sequencing. Agilent mRNA microarray profiling was performed on the approximately 25 tumor region samples to relate TCRbeta repertoire diversity to the local molecular phenotype. TCRbeta repertoire sequencing covered about 35 specimens from 5 patients: some 25 tumor regions, 5 adjacent noncancerous liver tissues and 5 peripheral blood samples. Each sample produced about 3.5 to 8 million productive TCRbeta reads, and read depth showed no significant difference between tissue types. Tumors of the five patients were stage T1-T3 N0M0 with maximum diameters of roughly 4.2 to 11 cm.

Without any cell sorting, total RNA and DNA were extracted together from approximately 20-30 mg of bulk tissue using the AllPrep DNA/RNA mini kit. Surgical resection was performed in China between late 2015 and 2016 on a handful of patients with histopathologically diagnosed primary liver carcinoma. Chronic HBV infection was present in the patients, and the patients were treatment-naive at sampling. Five spatially separated regions were sampled per tumor: superior, inferior, left-lateral and right-lateral poles, plus the tumor centre. Histology showed that every tumor sample contained more than 80% viable tumor cells. Fresh tumor and adjacent tissue pieces were bisected, with one half stored in RNAlater at -80 degrees C and the other half sent for histology. About this clonotype itself: Its recognized antigen is unknown. No qualities accompany the bases; no much larger clone lies one base away.

A constant-region primer and ProtoScript II reverse transcriptase were used to reverse-transcribe TCRbeta-specific cDNA from roughly 0.55 ug total RNA. The TCRbeta libraries were prepared through three rounds of nested multiplex PCR following a slightly modified ARM-PCR procedure. Each of the first two PCR rounds ran for about 10 cycles and used multiplex TRBV1-TRBV30 forward primers together with a Cbeta reverse primer. Sample barcodes and Illumina adapters were added in a final 25-cycle PCR with Deep VentR polymerase. Amplicons of 200-500 bp were gel-purified with a QIAquick gel extraction kit before sequencing. The TCRbeta amplicons were sequenced with 250-bp paired-end reads on an Illumina HiSeq 2500. In the authors' own workflow: Quality trimming of reads was performed with Trimmomatic v0.33, and paired reads were merged with FLASH v1.2.11 so that full CDR3 sequences could be recovered. V, D and J germline segments were assigned to the rearranged TCRbeta sequences by MiGEC v1.2.1b. VDJtools v1.0.0 computed clonotype statistics and Shannon-Wiener diversity indices. Except for diversity analysis, only the 250 most abundant clonotypes of each sample were used in subsequent analyses to reduce sampling bias. Starting from the raw public reads, TCRdb applied fastp trimming at Q25, assembled clones with MiXCR and retained in-frame beta chains. For every CDR3 protein sequence, its rows merge into one entry that carries the most common genes and DNA. The V and J calls and clone size come from TCRdb's table, not from the authors' own analysis. The sample records roughly 30,000 distinct CDR3 sequences, around 80% of which are singletons. Roughly a third of the sample goes to the ten largest clones.

The CDR1 and CDR2 encoded by the germline V gene (reference sequence) are MNHNY and SVGAGI. The CDR3 sequence holds 15 residues, the cysteine and phenylalanine included. The retained sequence is limited to the CDR3, 45 bases, with the frame set at the first base. V drops 6 bases and J drops 6 bases, leaving 21 bases in between. The paper's findings and limits, for the study overall: Only a few patients were included in the study, and the authors note that the findings should be validated in a larger study. Just about 8-25% of top clones turned up in all five regions of a tumor, which suggests spatial heterogeneity among tumor-infiltrating T cells. Because the samples were bulk and unsorted, CD4+ and CD8+ T cell repertoires could not be compared. Repertoire overlap was found to be higher between tumor regions (mean approximately 35%) than between tumor-adjacent (approximately 17%) or tumor-blood (around 14%) pairs, consistent with antigen-driven expansion. The top 250 clones made up a significantly larger repertoire fraction in tumors than in blood (p = 0.039). Because sequencing covered only the TCR beta chain and unpaired alpha chains were not captured, true repertoire diversity is likely underestimated.

Source material: liver tumor tissue from sampling region 5. The cell subset or site label corresponds to: tumor region T5, tumor centre. The chain is encoded by TRBV6-6 joined to TRBJ2-7, and the D gene may be TRBD1, 6 bases matching. The source is a man between 40 and 49 years old with primary liver carcinoma and hepatitis B virus infection. The CDR3 protein sequence reads: CASSCSSRRGSEQYF. The sequenced DNA: TGTGCCAGCAGCTGCTCGAGTCGCAGGGGTAGCGAGCAGTACTTC.